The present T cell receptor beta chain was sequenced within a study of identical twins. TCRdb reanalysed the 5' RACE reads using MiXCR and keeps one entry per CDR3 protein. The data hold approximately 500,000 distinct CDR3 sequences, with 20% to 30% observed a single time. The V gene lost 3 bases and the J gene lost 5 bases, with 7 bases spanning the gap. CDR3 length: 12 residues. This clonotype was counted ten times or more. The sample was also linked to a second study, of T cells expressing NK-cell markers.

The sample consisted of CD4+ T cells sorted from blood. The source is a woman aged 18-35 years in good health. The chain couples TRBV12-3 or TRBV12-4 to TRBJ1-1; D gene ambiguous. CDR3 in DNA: TGTGCCAGCAGTTTCTCTCGGACTGAAGCTTTCTTT. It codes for CASSFSRTEAFF.